The next 26 T cell receptor beta chains were all read from a single sample in a study of blood T cell repertoires in COVID-19. Profiling relied on immunoSEQ multiplex PCR, and the TCRdb table lists in-frame clones only, not all of them. The table has 100,000 to 120,000 clones, approximately 70% seen once; the top ten hold about 1.8%. The sample consisted of peripheral blood. The source of these receptors is a woman aged 40 to 50 with acute or convalescent COVID-19.

V gene TRBV7-9 combines with J gene TRBJ2-3, with TRBD2 matching 7 bases. The trim removed 5 bases at V and 2 bases at J, leaving 10 bases unmatched. CDR1 is SEHNR, CDR2 FQNEAQ, per germline (reference sequence). The CDR3 extends over 16 amino acids. The CDR3 DNA sequence: TGTGCCAGCAGCCCCTGGCTAGCGGAATTCACAGATACGCAGTATTTT. It translates to CASSPWLAEFTDTQYF.

The V call is TRBV29-1, the J call TRBJ1-1, with D possibly being TRBD1 (5 bases). The germline gives CDR1 SQVTM, CDR2 ANQGSEA. Trimming pared 5 bases from V and 4 bases from J, leaving 8 bases between. This CDR3 contains 11 residues. For the CDR3, the DNA is TGCAGCGTTTGGGGGGGCACTGAAGCTTTCTTT. Its protein is CSVWGGTEAFF.

J is TRBJ1-6 and V is TRBV6-6; 7 bases are a match to TRBD1. Germline V gene lookup returns CDR1 MNHNY and CDR2 SVGAGI (reference sequence). The CDR3 runs 14 residues. V lost 6 bases and J lost 6; bases outside the gene matches: 5. The CDR3 spells CASRETGINSPLHF. Here the CDR3 DNA reads TGTGCCAGCAGGGAGACAGGGATTAATTCACCCCTCCACTTT.

J is TRBJ1-2 and V is TRBV3-1 (or the pseudogene TRBV3-2); D not certain. CDR3 length: 16 residues. The germline V gene encodes CDR1 LGHDT and CDR2 YNNKEL (reference sequence). V lost 0 bases and J 4 bases, leaving 15 bases between the germline ends. The CDR3 nucleotides are TGTGCCAGCAGCCAAGAGGAGGGCCCCCCTCTCTATGGCTACACCTTC. Translation: CASSQEEGPPLYGYTF.

The J gene is TRBJ2-1, the V gene TRBV5-4; no definite D call. Germline values: CDR1 SGHNT, CDR2 YYREEE (reference sequence). Trimming cost V 7 bases and J 6 bases, with 14 bases left between them. The CDR3 length is 13 residues. The CDR3 nucleotides read TGTGCCAGCGGTCCCGAGTGGGCCAATGAGCAGTTCTTC. It is translated as CASGPEWANEQFF.

The J gene is TRBJ1-2, the V gene TRBV28; D is unresolved. Trimming took 6 bases from V and 3 from J, leaving 11 bases between them. This CDR3 comprises 13 residues. CDR1 is MDHEN, CDR2 SYDVKM, per germline. CDR3 residues: CASSLLSDYGYTF. The CDR3 region has the DNA TGTGCCAGCAGCCTCCTAAGCGACTATGGCTACACCTTC.

The chain couples TRBV28 to TRBJ1-4; D gene uncertain. CDR3 length equals 12 residues. Trimming removed 8 bases at V and 3 bases at J, with 7 bases between. Germline assignment: CDR1 MDHEN and CDR2 SYDVKM. CDR3 coding DNA: TGTGCCAGCCGGAGGTCTAATGAAAAACTGTTTTTT. Translated: CASRRSNEKLFF.

This clone was found a few times. The V gene is TRBV19, the J gene TRBJ2-5, with 11 nucleotides matching TRBD1. Germline lookup yields CDR1 LNHDA and CDR2 SQIVND (reference sequence). This CDR3 region has 15 residues. V shed 3 bases and J 4 bases; nucleotides not matched to a gene: 4. As DNA, the CDR3 is TGTGCCAGTAGTATCGCTGGGACAGGGGGAGAGACCCAGTACTTC. Its translation: CASSIAGTGGETQYF.

This chain connects TRBV11-2 to TRBJ1-6; D perhaps matches TRBD1 (6 bases). The V end lost 3 bases, the J end lost 8 bases, and 14 bases lay between the germline ends. Germline V gene sequence: CDR1 SGHAT, CDR2 FQNNGV. The CDR3 is 15 residues long. The DNA for the CDR3 is TGTGCCAGCAGCTTGGAGACAGGACCTCATTCACCCCTCCACTTT. This encodes CASSLETGPHSPLHF.

The chain recombines TRBV5-1 with TRBJ2-1; 9 nucleotides agree with TRBD2. The CDR3 covers 14 residues. Germline lookup yields CDR1 SGHRS and CDR2 YFSETQ. The V segment lost 0 bases and the J segment 10 bases; nucleotides outside the gene matches: 5. CDR3 amino acids: CASSLDLAGGEQFF. The CDR3 coding sequence is TGCGCCAGCAGCTTGGATCTGGCGGGGGGGGAGCAGTTCTTC. The variable domain in full, with the rest retrieved from reference TRBV5-1 and TRBJ2-1, is KAGVTQTPRYLIKTRGQQVTLSCSPISGHRSVSWYQQTPGQGLQFLFEYFSETQRNKGNFPGRFSGRQFSNSRSEMNVSTLELGDSALYLCASSLDLAGGEQFFGPGTRLTVL.

The chain couples TRBV19 to TRBJ2-3; 9 bases match TRBD2. This CDR3 has 14 residues. J lost 2 bases, V lost 6 bases, and 3 bases had no gene match. CDR1 is LNHDA and CDR2 is SQIVND in the germline V gene (reference sequence). In nucleotides, the CDR3 is TGTGCCAGTAGGGTAGCGGGGGCCACAGATACGCAGTATTTT. Encoded protein: CASRVAGATDTQYF. Variable domain in full (rest from reference TRBV19 and TRBJ2-3): DGGITQSPKYLFRKEGQNVTLSCEQNLNHDAMYWYRQDPGQGLRLIYYSQIVNDFQKGDIAEGYSVSREKKESFPLTVTSAQKNPTAFYLCASRVAGATDTQYFGPGTRLTVL.

The V call is TRBV6-5, the J call TRBJ1-3, with D tentatively TRBD1 (6 bases). Germline lookup yields CDR1 MNHEY and CDR2 SVGAGI. Trimming took off 8 bases at V and 1 base at J, with 9 bases between the two ends. The CDR3 runs 13 residues. CDR3 protein: CASEDRSGNTIYF. CDR3 nucleotide sequence: TGTGCCAGCGAGGACAGATCTGGAAACACCATATATTTT.

The chain combines TRBV4-1 with TRBJ1-5; TRBD1 is a possible D gene (5 bases). V dropped 6 bases and J dropped 4 bases, with 10 bases sitting between them. Per the germline V gene, CDR1 is MGHRA and CDR2 is YSYEKL. This CDR3 has 13 amino acids. CDR3 DNA: TGCGCCAGCAGTCGACAGCAAAATCAGCCCCAGCATTTT. Amino acids: CASSRQQNQPQHF.

The J gene is TRBJ2-3, the V gene TRBV28; D unresolved. Trimming took off 5 bases at V and 0 bases at J, with 18 bases between the two ends. This CDR3 region has 17 residues. Germline values: CDR1 MDHEN, CDR2 SYDVKM. The CDR3 region is CASSTSLSLTSTDTQYF. The CDR3 coding sequence is TGTGCCAGCAGTACGAGTCTCTCCTTGACTAGCACAGATACGCAGTATTTT.

The V and J genes are TRBV28 and TRBJ1-2; no definite D call. Trimming took off 2 bases at V and 4 bases at J, with 8 bases between the two ends. This CDR3 has 13 amino acids. Germline V gene lookup returns CDR1 MDHEN and CDR2 SYDVKM. CDR3 amino acids: CASSLGQFYGYTF. Written as DNA, the CDR3 is TGTGCCAGCAGTTTAGGGCAGTTCTATGGCTACACCTTC.

The chain joins TRBV2 to TRBJ2-1; D not certain. CDR1 is SNHLY and CDR2 is FYNNEI in the germline V gene. V shed 7 bases and J shed 5 bases, with 12 bases lying between them. The CDR3 length is 13 residues. This CDR3 reads CASKSGPDNEQFF. In DNA form, the CDR3 reads TGTGCCAGCAAGTCAGGTCCGGACAATGAGCAGTTCTTC.

This chain connects TRBV7-9 to TRBJ2-1; D possibly corresponds to TRBD2 (5 bases). V was shortened by 2 bases and J by 9 bases, with 8 bases between the two germline ends. CDR1 is SEHNR and CDR2 is FQNEAQ in the germline V gene (reference sequence). The CDR3 totals 12 residues. This CDR3 is CASSLTLGEQFF. The CDR3 region has the DNA TGTGCCAGCAGCTTAACACTAGGTGAGCAGTTCTTC.

Note on this clone: The same CDR3 also results from other DNA sequences found in this sample. The V call is TRBV5-1, the J call TRBJ2-5; TRBD2 might be the D (5 bases). Germline lookup yields CDR1 SGHRS and CDR2 YFSETQ. Trimming removed 4 bases at V and 1 base at J, with 8 bases between. The CDR3 runs 13 residues. This CDR3 reads CASSRELQETQYF. The CDR3 DNA reads as TGCGCCAGCAGCCGGGAACTCCAAGAGACCCAGTACTTC.

The chain couples TRBV9 to TRBJ1-1; D perhaps matches TRBD1 (5 bases). From germline, CDR1 is SGDLS and CDR2 YYNGEE. The length of the CDR3 is 13 residues. Trimming cost V 4 bases and J 5 bases, with 12 bases left between them. CDR3 DNA sequence: TGTGCCAGCAGCCCTCGGGGGGGGACTGAAGCTTTCTTT. It yields the protein CASSPRGGTEAFF.

The gene calls are TRBV27 and TRBJ2-5; 7 bases fit TRBD1. The trim removed 4 bases at V and 5 bases at J, leaving 10 bases unmatched. CDR3 length equals 15 residues. CDR1 and CDR2 from the germline V gene are MNHEY and SMNVEV (reference sequence). CDR3 sequence: CASSSPTGYMETQYF. CDR3 coding DNA: TGTGCCAGCAGTTCACCGACAGGGTACATGGAGACCCAGTACTTC.

The J gene is TRBJ1-1, the V gene TRBV19; D is perhaps TRBD1 (5 bases). Germline CDR1 LNHDA, CDR2 SQIVND (reference sequence). Trimming cost V 0 bases and J 2 bases, with 10 bases left between them. This CDR3 comprises 15 residues. This CDR3 reads CASSIDGGDNTEAFF. The CDR3 region has the DNA TGTGCCAGTAGTATAGACGGAGGGGATAACACTGAAGCTTTCTTT.

The J gene is TRBJ1-5, the V gene TRBV15; a weak D match, TRBD1 (6 bases). Germline values: CDR1 LNHNV, CDR2 YYDKDF (reference sequence). The length of the CDR3 is 15 residues. The V end was cut by 1 base, the J end by 7 bases, with 14 bases between. CDR3 nucleotide sequence: TGTGCCACCAGCAGAGGGGGGCCTGAGGGCCAGCCCCAGCATTTT. This translates into CATSRGGPEGQPQHF. Filled out from reference TRBV15 and TRBJ1-5, the complete variable domain reads DAMVIQNPRYQVTQFGKPVTLSCSQTLNHNVMYWYQQKSSQAPKLLFHYYDKDFNNEADTPDNFQSRRPNTSFCFLDIRSPGLGDTAMYLCATSRGGPEGQPQHFGDGTRLSIL.

V gene TRBV19 combines with J gene TRBJ2-2; 7 nucleotides line up with TRBD2. This CDR3 is 18 amino acids long. Germline loops: CDR1 LNHDA, CDR2 SQIVND (reference sequence). J was trimmed by 0 bases and V by 5 bases; bases with no gene match: 12. This CDR3 is CASSPVGGGIANTGELFF. The CDR3, as DNA: TGTGCCAGTAGTCCCGTGGGCGGGGGAATCGCGAACACCGGGGAGCTGTTTTTT.

This clone showed up many times. CDR3 nucleotide sequence: TGTGCCAGCAGCCTTGGACAGGGGGGGCCTAACTATGGCTACACCTTC. This encodes CASSLGQGGPNYGYTF. The V gene is TRBV3-1 (or the pseudogene TRBV3-2), the J gene TRBJ1-2; 10 bases map to TRBD1. Trimming removed 4 bases from V and 0 bases from J; junction bases left unmatched: 5. This CDR3 is 16 amino acids long. CDR1 LGHDT and CDR2 YNNKEL come from the germline V gene (reference sequence).

This clone was seen repeatedly, ten times or more. The chain uses TRBV5-1 and TRBJ2-7, with D possibly being TRBD1 (6 bases). Trimming took off 2 bases at V and 3 bases at J, with 12 bases between the two ends. The CDR3 loop spans 14 amino acids. The V gene's germline CDR1 is SGHRS and CDR2 YFSETQ. CDR3 bases: TGCGCCAGCAGCTTAAGGACAGAATACTACGAGCAGTACTTC. Its protein is CASSLRTEYYEQYF.

V is TRBV20-1 and J is TRBJ1-1; perhaps TRBD1 as D (5 bases). There are 13 residues in the CDR3. Trimming shortened V by 6 bases and J by 0 bases, and 11 bases separated the two germline ends. Germline CDR1 is DFQATT and CDR2 is SNEGSKA (reference sequence). The CDR3 loop reads CSASPGMNTEAFF. The CDR3 DNA follows: TGCAGTGCCAGTCCAGGGATGAACACTGAAGCTTTCTTT.